Below are 27 T cell receptor beta chains sequenced from a single sample in a study of cytomegalovirus exposure and HLA in healthy donors (dated by TCRdb to 2015 to 2018). Receptor libraries were prepared by the immunoSEQ multiplex PCR assay. For the multiplex PCR, a mixture combining 60 forward primers for TCR Vbeta segments and 13 reverse primers for TCR Jbeta segments was used. TCRdb limited this immuneACCESS table to in-frame rearrangements with V and J called. A share of clones is missing; checked studies link under half to unresolved V genes, and the rest is unexplained. This sample comprises tens of thousands of clones, around 10% of them detected only once. About 24% of the sample rests with the top ten. The sample comprised PBMCs. Receptor source: a man in his 60s in good health and CMV-seropositive.

This chain joins TRBV27 and TRBJ1-2; TRBD1 matches 7 bases. CDR3 length: 16 residues. After removal of 6 bases from V and 4 bases from J, the junction contained 14 bases not matched to a gene. Germline CDR1 and CDR2: MNHEY and SMNVEV (reference sequence). The CDR3 sequence: CASSRGLTGVGYGYTF. CDR3 in DNA: TGTGCCAGCAGCCGGGGGCTTACAGGGGTGGGCTATGGCTACACCTTC.

The V and J genes are TRBV6-5 and TRBJ1-1; 9 bases fit TRBD1. The CDR3 is made up of 14 amino acids. Germline lookup yields CDR1 MNHEY and CDR2 SVGAGI. V shed 6 bases and J 1 base; nucleotides not matched to a gene: 3. CDR3 in DNA: TGTGCCAGCAGGCAACAGGGGGCGAACACTGAAGCTTTCTTT. It specifies CASRQQGANTEAFF.

In this sample, this clone turned up a few times. The V gene is TRBV2, the J gene TRBJ1-5; no clear D. Per the germline V gene, CDR1 is SNHLY and CDR2 is FYNNEI. The CDR3 has 13 amino acids. The V gene lost 7 bases and the J gene lost 6 bases, with 13 bases spanning the gap. CDR3 amino acids: CASMRVLGQPQHF. In nucleotides, the CDR3 is TGTGCCAGCATGAGGGTTTTAGGTCAGCCCCAGCATTTT. The whole variable domain, filled in from reference TRBV2 and TRBJ1-5, reads EPEVTQTPSHQVTQMGQEVILRCVPISNHLYFYWYRQILGQKVEFLVSFYNNEISEKSEIFDDQFSVERPDGSNFTLKIRSTKLEDSAMYFCASMRVLGQPQHFGDGTRLSIL.

The gene calls are TRBV4-1 and TRBJ2-3; 10 bases map to TRBD2. There are 16 residues in the CDR3. The germline V gene encodes CDR1 MGHRA and CDR2 YSYEKL. V was pared by 4 bases and J by 6 bases, with 10 bases of the junction left unmatched. The CDR3 DNA sequence: TGCGCCAGCAGCCGAGGACTAGCGGTTGGAGGGGATACGCAGTATTTT. Translated, it gives CASSRGLAVGGDTQYF.

This clone came up a few times. The V gene is TRBV29-1, the J gene TRBJ2-3; 8 positions agree with TRBD2. The CDR3 is made up of 15 amino acids. Per the germline V gene, CDR1 is SQVTM and CDR2 is ANQGSEA. The V and J ends lost 0 bases and 6 bases, in that order; junction bases with no gene match: 8. The CDR3 nucleotides read TGCAGCGTTGAAGATCCCGGGACTAGTCCGGATACGCAGTATTTT. Translating gives CSVEDPGTSPDTQYF.

This clone has at least ten counts. V and J are TRBV19 and TRBJ1-2, with D perhaps matching TRBD1 (6 bases). V was clipped by 7 bases and J by 0 bases, with 12 bases between them. The length of the CDR3 is 14 residues. CDR1 and CDR2 (germline): LNHDA, SQIVND (reference sequence). The CDR3 protein is CASTTQGPNYGYTF. CDR3 sequence (DNA): TGTGCCAGTACGACCCAGGGGCCTAACTATGGCTACACCTTC.

This chain links TRBV27 with TRBJ1-6; no clear D gene. Germline loops: CDR1 MNHEY, CDR2 SMNVEV (reference sequence). The V and J ends lost 10 bases and 0 bases respectively, with 16 bases between them. The CDR3 runs to 16 residues. CDR3 sequence (DNA): TGTGCCACCCTGCTCACTCCTTGCTCCTATAATTCACCCCTCCACTTT. It yields the protein CATLLTPCSYNSPLHF.

V and J are TRBV11-3 and TRBJ1-6; no definite D call. V lost 1 base, J lost 9 bases, and 10 bases lay in between. There are 14 residues in the CDR3. Germline V CDR1 and CDR2: SGHNT, YENEEA. This CDR3 is CASSLGAFGSPLHF. Here the CDR3 DNA reads TGTGCCAGCAGCTTAGGCGCGTTTGGTTCACCCCTCCACTTT.

This clone came up a few times. The chain combines TRBV6-1 with TRBJ2-7; 7 positions match TRBD1. The CDR3 length is 13 residues. In germline, CDR1 is MNHNS, CDR2 SASEGT. Trimming cost V 5 bases and J 3 bases; bases outside gene matches: 4. The CDR3, as DNA: TGTGCCAGCAGTTCGGGACAGTACTACGAGCAGTACGTC. Its translation is CASSSGQYYEQYV.

The CDR3 DNA reads TGCGCCAGCAGCCCCGGGGGACTAGTTTACGAGCAGTACTTC. Translated: CASSPGGLVYEQYF. The J gene is TRBJ2-7, the V gene TRBV5-1; 8 nucleotides align to TRBD2. Germline lookup yields CDR1 SGHRS and CDR2 YFSETQ. V was pared by 4 bases and J by 4 bases, with 7 bases of the junction left unmatched. This CDR3 has 14 amino acids.

This clone was counted between two and nine times. V and J are TRBV9 and TRBJ1-5, with D possibly being TRBD1 (5 bases). V was clipped by 3 bases and J by 11 bases, with 18 bases between them. Germline V gene sequence: CDR1 SGDLS, CDR2 YYNGEE. This CDR3 has 14 amino acids. The CDR3 region is CASSGVRHLGAQHF. The CDR3, as DNA: TGTGCCAGCAGCGGGGTCAGGCACCTAGGGGCCCAGCATTTT. Full variable domain (rest looked up from reference TRBV9 and TRBJ1-5): DSGVTQTPKHLITATGQRVTLRCSPRSGDLSVYWYQQSLDQGLQFLIQYYNGEERAKGNILERFSAQQFPDLHSELNLSSLELGDSALYFCASSGVRHLGAQHFGDGTRLSIL.

The chain is built from TRBV7-9 and TRBJ2-7; 9 bases match TRBD2. Germline trimming cut 7 bases from V and 7 bases from J; bases unmatched to any gene: 11. Per the germline V gene, CDR1 is SEHNR and CDR2 is FQNEAQ (reference sequence). This CDR3 comprises 14 residues. Here the CDR3 reads CASTRVAGVEEQYF. In DNA form, the CDR3 reads TGTGCCAGCACCAGAGTAGCGGGAGTCGAAGAGCAGTACTTC.

The chain is built from TRBV6-5 and TRBJ2-1; 10 bases are a match to TRBD2. Germline V gene sequence: CDR1 MNHEY, CDR2 SVGAGI. CDR3 length equals 15 residues. V dropped 5 bases and J dropped 4; count of bases not matched to a gene: 5. DNA for the CDR3: TGTGCCAGCAGTGGTAGCGGGAGGCGTTACAATGAGCAGTTCTTC. It translates to CASSGSGRRYNEQFF.

This clone was observed a handful of times. The chain carries TRBV5-8 and TRBJ2-2; 10 bases align to TRBD2. Germline V gene sequence: CDR1 SGHTS, CDR2 YDEGEE. CDR3 length: 18 residues. V lost 6 bases, J lost 4 bases, and 15 bases stayed unmatched. CDR3 sequence (DNA): TGTGCCAGCACCACCGGGACTAGCGCCACCCTCGGCACCGGGGAGCTGTTTTTT. Encoded protein: CASTTGTSATLGTGELFF. The full variable domain, completed using reference TRBV5-8 and TRBJ2-2, is EAGVTQSPTHLIKTRGQQATLRCSPISGHTSVYWYQQALGLGLQFLLWYDEGEERNRGNFPPRFSGRQFPNYSSELNVNALELEDSALYLCASTTGTSATLGTGELFFGEGSRLTVL.

This clone was found a few times. This chain connects TRBV6-5 to TRBJ2-1; TRBD1 agrees at 8 bases. Germline CDR1 MNHEY, CDR2 SVGAGI. This CDR3 is 12 amino acids long. The CDR3 DNA follows: TGTGTCACAGAGCCCCCAGGGGGCGAGCAGTTCTTC. The encoded protein is CVTEPPGGEQFF.

This clone has a single count. The rearrangement joins TRBV18 to TRBJ2-1, with D perhaps TRBD2 (6 bases). Trimming removed 5 bases from V and 8 bases from J, with 22 bases in between. CDR1 is KGHSH and CDR2 is LQKENI in the germline V gene. The CDR3 has 16 amino acids. The DNA of the CDR3 is TGTGCCAGCTCATCCACCACCAGACTAGTCGTCCATGAGCAGTTCTTC. Amino acids: CASSSTTRLVVHEQFF.

The V and J genes are TRBV19 and TRBJ2-5, with D perhaps matching TRBD2 (7 bases). The germline V and J ends were trimmed by 1 base and 5 bases, with 14 bases remaining between them. This CDR3 is built from 15 residues. Looked up from germline, CDR1 is LNHDA and CDR2 is SQIVND (reference sequence). The CDR3 nucleotides read TGTGCCAGTAGTATAGTGGGGGGGCTGGGGGAGACCCAGTACTTC. This translates into CASSIVGGLGETQYF.

This clone has a handful of counts. The rearrangement joins TRBV5-1 to TRBJ2-7; D is perhaps TRBD1 (6 bases). Germline CDR1 is SGHRS and CDR2 is YFSETQ. The CDR3 spans 12 residues. The V and J ends lost 2 bases and 5 bases respectively, with 8 bases between them. The CDR3 coding sequence is TGCGCCAGCAGCTTACAGGGTGACGAGCAGTACGTC. Its protein product is CASSLQGDEQYV.

This clone was recorded a few times. V gene TRBV5-6 combines with J gene TRBJ2-1; no reliable D call. This CDR3 spans 14 amino acids. Per the germline V gene, CDR1 is SGHDT and CDR2 is YYEEEE. With 6 bases removed from V and 8 bases from J, the gap between germline ends came to 18 bases. CDR3 sequence reads: CASISGLHRDEQFF. The CDR3 coding sequence is TGTGCCAGCATCTCTGGGCTACATCGCGATGAGCAGTTCTTC.

The chain carries TRBV9 and TRBJ1-1, with D possibly being TRBD1 (5 bases). The CDR3 is 14 amino acids. Germline V gene sequence: CDR1 SGDLS, CDR2 YYNGEE. The V end was cut by 0 bases, the J end by 4 bases, with 10 bases between. CDR3 loop: CASSVDQGSTEAFF. The CDR3 DNA sequence: TGTGCCAGCAGCGTAGACCAGGGATCCACTGAAGCTTTCTTT.

The rearrangement links TRBV7-9 to TRBJ1-1; tentatively, D is TRBD1 (5 bases). In germline, CDR1 is SEHNR, CDR2 FQNEAQ (reference sequence). This CDR3 region has 14 residues. V was shortened by 1 base and J by 4 bases, with 10 bases between the two germline ends. CDR3 loop: CASSLVGGSTEAFF. The CDR3 bases are TGTGCCAGCAGCTTAGTGGGGGGGAGCACTGAAGCTTTCTTT.

The chain couples TRBV27 to TRBJ2-4; the match to TRBD2 covers 10 bases. Germline V lookup: CDR1 MNHEY, CDR2 SMNVEV (reference sequence). CDR3 length equals 19 residues. V was pared by 5 bases and J by 0 bases, with 13 bases of the junction left unmatched. The CDR3 reads CASSPRTSGTQLAKNIQYF. In nucleotides, the CDR3 is TGTGCCAGCAGTCCCCGGACTAGCGGTACCCAGCTAGCCAAAAACATTCAGTACTTC.

The V gene is TRBV28, the J gene TRBJ1-5; the match to TRBD1 covers 9 bases. The CDR3 runs to 13 residues. Looked up from germline, CDR1 is MDHEN and CDR2 is SYDVKM. J was trimmed by 8 bases and V by 6 bases; bases with no gene match: 5. The CDR3 loop reads CASSRDRGEPQHF. CDR3 nucleotide sequence: TGTGCCAGCAGCCGAGACAGGGGGGAGCCCCAGCATTTT.

The genes are TRBV7-3 and TRBJ2-5; D is undetermined. The germline CDR1 and CDR2 sequences are SGHTA and FQGTGA. V lost 4 bases and J lost 5, with 11 bases in between. The CDR3 is 13 amino acids. The CDR3 DNA reads as TGTGCCAGCAGCTCCCCCGGGTTGGAGACCCAGTACTTC. Protein sequence: CASSSPGLETQYF.

The CDR3 sequence: CASTSGSYEQYF. CDR3 DNA sequence: TGTGCCAGCACCTCCGGCTCCTACGAGCAGTACTTC. The chain combines TRBV7-9 with TRBJ2-7, with no clear D. CDR3 length: 12 residues. From germline, CDR1 is SEHNR and CDR2 FQNEAQ (reference sequence). Trimming shortened V by 7 bases and J by 0 bases, and 7 bases separated the two germline ends.

Note on this clone: Germline and junction disagree at one end, which may indicate a read error. V is TRBV5-6 and J is TRBJ2-7; 10 bases map to TRBD2. Germline CDR1 reads SGHDT; CDR2 reads YYEEEE. The CDR3 runs 15 residues. The CDR3 nucleotides are TGTGCCAGCAGCCAGGGACTAGCGACACTTTACGAGCCGTACTTC. Encoded protein: CASSQGLATLYEPYF.

The rearrangement joins TRBV11-2 to TRBJ2-3, with a possible D match to TRBD2 (5 bases). Germline V gene lookup returns CDR1 SGHAT and CDR2 FQNNGV. The CDR3 covers 13 residues. The V gene lost 5 bases and the J gene lost 4 bases, with 10 bases spanning the gap. The CDR3 loop is CASSNAGADTQYF. CDR3 nucleotide sequence: TGTGCCAGCAGCAACGCGGGTGCAGATACGCAGTATTTT.